A single TCR beta chain is shown here with its context. Other DNA sequences in this sample translate to the same CDR3. The sample belongs to a study of shared clonotypes between healthy human individuals. Study-level background: Researchers assigned three CD4 naive, three CD4 memory, two CD8 naive and one CD8 memory plate to each donor.

The CDR3 contains 12 residues. CDR1 is SGDLS, CDR2 YYNGEE, per germline. The V gene lost 0 bases and the J gene lost 6 bases, with 4 bases spanning the gap. The material for each subset, its genomic DNA, was split evenly across several immunoSEQ plates. Sequencing used immunoSEQ multiplex PCR; TCRdb keeps in-frame clones, though not all of them. This repertoire shows roughly 700,000 clones, about 92% found once; its top ten account for 34%. Every contributor of samples was a Caucasian grown-up residing in Nashville, Tennessee. The sequenced sample consisted of memory CD8+ T cells from PBMCs. Subset here: CD45RO+ cells pooled with CCR7-negative TemRA cells. The chain carries TRBV9 and TRBJ2-1; no firm D call. This sequence originates from a man between 18 and 29 years old in good health. Some clones in this sample may be carry-over from other donors' samples. The CDR3 loop reads CASSVAPNEQFF. The CDR3 nucleotides are TGTGCCAGCAGCGTAGCCCCCAATGAGCAGTTCTTC.